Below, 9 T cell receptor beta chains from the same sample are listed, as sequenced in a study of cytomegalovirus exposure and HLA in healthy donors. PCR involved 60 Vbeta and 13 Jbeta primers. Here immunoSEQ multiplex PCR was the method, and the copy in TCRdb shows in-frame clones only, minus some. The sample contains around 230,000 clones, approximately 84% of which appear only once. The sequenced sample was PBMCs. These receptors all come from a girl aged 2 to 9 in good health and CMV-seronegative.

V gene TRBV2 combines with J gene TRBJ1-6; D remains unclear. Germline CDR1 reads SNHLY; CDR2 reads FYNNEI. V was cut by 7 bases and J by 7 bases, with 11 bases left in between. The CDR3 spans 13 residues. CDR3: CASIRSENSPLHF. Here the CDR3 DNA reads TGTGCCAGCATCAGGTCAGAAAATTCACCCCTCCACTTT. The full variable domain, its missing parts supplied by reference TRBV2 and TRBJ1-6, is EPEVTQTPSHQVTQMGQEVILRCVPISNHLYFYWYRQILGQKVEFLVSFYNNEISEKSEIFDDQFSVERPDGSNFTLKIRSTKLEDSAMYFCASIRSENSPLHFGNGTRLTVT.

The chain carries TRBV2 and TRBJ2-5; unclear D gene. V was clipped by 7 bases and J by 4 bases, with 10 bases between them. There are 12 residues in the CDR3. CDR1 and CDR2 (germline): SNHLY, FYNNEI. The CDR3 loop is CASTPSSETQYF. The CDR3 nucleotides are TGTGCCAGCACCCCCTCGTCAGAGACCCAGTACTTC.

The CDR3 nucleotides are TGTGCCACCAGCAGAGGAGTAGATTTCACAGATACGCAGTATTTT. It encodes CATSRGVDFTDTQYF. This chain connects TRBV15 to TRBJ2-3, with D unresolved. This CDR3 spans 15 amino acids. Trimming cost V 1 base and J 2 bases, with 10 bases left between them. The V gene's germline CDR1 is LNHNV and CDR2 YYDKDF (reference sequence).

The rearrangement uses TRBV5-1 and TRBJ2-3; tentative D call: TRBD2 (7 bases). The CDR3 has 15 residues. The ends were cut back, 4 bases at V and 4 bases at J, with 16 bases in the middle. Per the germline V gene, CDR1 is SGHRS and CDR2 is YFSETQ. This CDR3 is CASSLQGAGPDTQYF. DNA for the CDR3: TGCGCCAGCAGCCTACAGGGAGCGGGACCAGATACGCAGTATTTT.

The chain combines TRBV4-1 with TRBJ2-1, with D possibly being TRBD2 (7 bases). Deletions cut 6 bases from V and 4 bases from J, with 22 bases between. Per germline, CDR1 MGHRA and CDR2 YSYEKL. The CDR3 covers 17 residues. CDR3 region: CASSRGGAGVFYNEQFF. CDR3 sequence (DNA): TGCGCCAGCAGTCGAGGGGGGGCGGGAGTGTTTTACAATGAGCAGTTCTTC.

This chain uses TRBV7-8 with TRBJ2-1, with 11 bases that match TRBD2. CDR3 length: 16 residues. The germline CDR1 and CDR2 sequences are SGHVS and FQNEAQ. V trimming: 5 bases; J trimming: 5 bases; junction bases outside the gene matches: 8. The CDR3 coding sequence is TGTGCCAGCAGCGCAACGAGACTAGCGGGACACAATGAGCAGTTCTTC. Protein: CASSATRLAGHNEQFF.

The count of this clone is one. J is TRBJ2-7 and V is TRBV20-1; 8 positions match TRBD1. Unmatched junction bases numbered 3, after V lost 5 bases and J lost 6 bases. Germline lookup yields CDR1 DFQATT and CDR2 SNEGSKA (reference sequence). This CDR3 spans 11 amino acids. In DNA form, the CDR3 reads TGCAGTGCTCTACAGGGGGGCGAGCAGTACTTC. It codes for CSALQGGEQYF.

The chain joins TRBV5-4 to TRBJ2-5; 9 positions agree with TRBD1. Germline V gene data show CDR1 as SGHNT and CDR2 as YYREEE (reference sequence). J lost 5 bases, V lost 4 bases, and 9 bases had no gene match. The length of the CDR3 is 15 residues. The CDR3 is CASSPGTGSLETQYF. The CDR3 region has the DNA TGTGCCAGCAGCCCCGGGACAGGGAGTTTGGAGACCCAGTACTTC.

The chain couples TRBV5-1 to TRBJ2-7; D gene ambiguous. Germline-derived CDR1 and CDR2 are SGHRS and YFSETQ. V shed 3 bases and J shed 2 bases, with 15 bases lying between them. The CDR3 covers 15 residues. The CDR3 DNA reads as TGCGCCAGCAGCTCCAGTGCCATTGGAGCCTACGAGCAGTACTTC. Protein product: CASSSSAIGAYEQYF. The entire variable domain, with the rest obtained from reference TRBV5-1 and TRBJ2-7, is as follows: KAGVTQTPRYLIKTRGQQVTLSCSPISGHRSVSWYQQTPGQGLQFLFEYFSETQRNKGNFPGRFSGRQFSNSRSEMNVSTLELGDSALYLCASSSSAIGAYEQYFGPGTRLTVT.